This TCR beta chain appears in the sequencing data of a study of vaccination and CD4 T cells after COVID-19. On the study more broadly: The convalescents included six males and four females, and among them two were Hispanic while seven were Caucasian.

With regard to this clonotype: Its cognate antigen is unknown.

CD4+ T cells that had been cultured provided DNA sequenced with the Oncomine TCR Beta short-read assay. Genomic DNA extraction was carried out from cultured CD4+ T cells. From the PCR reads, TCRdb called clonotypes with MiXCR, one entry per CDR3 protein. The sample holds 15,000 to 20,000 distinct CDR3 sequences, roughly half seen once. The CDR3 covers 16 residues. V was pared by 3 bases and J by 5 bases, with 7 bases of the junction left unmatched. Germline CDR1 is SGHKS and CDR2 is YYEKEE (reference sequence). Study-level results: Median counts of SARS-CoV-2-reactive clonotypes increased from roughly 22 to 38; this difference was not significant.

As to treatment: 10-day PBMC culture with coronavirus spike peptide pools or control peptides (ViraFEST assay). On days 3 and 7, half the medium was swapped for fresh IL-2-containing medium. The chain joins TRBV5-5 to TRBJ2-2, with 10 bases lining up with TRBD2. This TCR was sampled from a human donor who had recovered from COVID-19. Material: CD4+ T cells from blood, cultured in vitro, obtained before SARS-CoV-2 vaccination. CDR3 region: CASSSIAGGATGELFF. The CDR3 DNA is TGTGCCAGCAGCTCGATAGCGGGAGGAGCTACCGGGGAGCTGTTTTTT. Full variable domain (missing parts from reference TRBV5-5 and TRBJ2-2): DAGVTQSPTHLIKTRGQQVTLRCSPISGHKSVSWYQQVLGQGPQFIFQYYEKEERGRGNFPDRFSARQFPNYSSELNVNALLLGDSALYLCASSSIAGGATGELFFGEGSRLTVL.